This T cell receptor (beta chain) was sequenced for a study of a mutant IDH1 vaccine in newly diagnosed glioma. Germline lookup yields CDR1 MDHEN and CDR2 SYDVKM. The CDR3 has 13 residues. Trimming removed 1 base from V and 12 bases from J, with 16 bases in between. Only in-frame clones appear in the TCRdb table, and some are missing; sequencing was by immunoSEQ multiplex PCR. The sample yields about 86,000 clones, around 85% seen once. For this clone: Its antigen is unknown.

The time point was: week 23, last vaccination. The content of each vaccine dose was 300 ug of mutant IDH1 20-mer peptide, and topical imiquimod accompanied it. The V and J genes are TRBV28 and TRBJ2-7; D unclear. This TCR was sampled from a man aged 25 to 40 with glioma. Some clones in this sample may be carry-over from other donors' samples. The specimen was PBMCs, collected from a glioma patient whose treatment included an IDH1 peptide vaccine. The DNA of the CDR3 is TGTGCCAGCAGTTTATCGGGCGCCGTTGGGGTGTACTTC. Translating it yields CASSLSGAVGVYF. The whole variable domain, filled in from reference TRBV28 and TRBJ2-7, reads DVKVTQSSRYLVKRTGEKVFLECVQDMDHENMFWYRQDPGLGLRLIYFSYDVKMKEKGDIPEGYSVSREKKERFSLILESASTNQTSMYLCASSLSGAVGVYFGPGTRLTVT.